The rows below give T cell receptor beta chains drawn from one sample of a study of blood T cell repertoires in COVID-19. Here immunoSEQ multiplex PCR was the method, and the copy in TCRdb shows in-frame clones only, minus some. This repertoire shows some 66,000 clones, approximately 86% found once; its top ten account for 6.9%. Sequences were obtained from peripheral blood. These receptors were taken from a man aged 50 to 59 with active COVID-19. CDR3s include the opening cysteine and the closing phenylalanine or tryptophan. The order of the fields is J gene, V gene, clone size, D gene, CDR3 protein, CDR3 DNA. A D gene is named only where the DNA matches it firmly. The listing skips clone size in some rows; elsewhere it reads once, few, many or a size class.

TRBJ2-1	TRBV11-2	.	TRBD2	CASSLDLAGGSSYNEQFF	TGTGCCAGCAGCTTAGATCTGGCGGGGGGGAGCTCCTACAATGAGCAGTTCTTC
TRBJ2-7	TRBV9	.	TRBD1	CASQGDTYEQYF	TGTGCCAGCCAGGGGGATACCTACGAGCAGTACTTC
TRBJ2-5	TRBV5-1	.	.	CASSRNHRRTVRETQYF	TGCGCCAGCAGCCGGAATCATCGTAGGACAGTTAGAGAGACCCAGTACTTC
TRBJ2-5	TRBV12-3/TRBV12-4	.	.	CASSFRSKETQYF	TGTGCCAGCAGTTTCCGGTCGAAGGAGACCCAGTACTTC
TRBJ2-1	TRBV5-4	.	TRBD1	CASSPNRGRGRNEQFF	TGTGCCAGCAGCCCAAACAGGGGGCGGGGACGGAATGAGCAGTTCTTC
TRBJ1-2	TRBV6-1	.	TRBD1	CASSELTPGGYGYTF	TGTGCCAGCAGTGAACTGACTCCAGGGGGCTATGGCTACACCTTC
TRBJ2-3	TRBV5-1	.	TRBD2	CASSPGTSGGADTQYF	TGCGCCAGCAGCCCGGGGACTAGCGGGGGCGCAGATACGCAGTATTTT
TRBJ1-1	TRBV10-3	.	.	CAISEFQGITEAFF	TGTGCCATCAGTGAGTTCCAGGGGATCACTGAAGCTTTCTTT
TRBJ2-5	TRBV19	.	TRBD2	CASSSWASGGGQETQYF	TGTGCCAGTAGTTCCTGGGCTAGCGGGGGGGGTCAAGAGACCCAGTACTTC
TRBJ2-3	TRBV29-1	.	.	CSVSKGSTDTQYF	TGCAGCGTTTCGAAGGGGAGCACAGATACGCAGTATTTT
TRBJ2-1	TRBV5-1	.	.	CASSLAARSDNEQFF	TGCGCCAGCAGCTTGGCTGCTCGGTCGGACAATGAGCAGTTCTTC
TRBJ2-6	TRBV12-3/TRBV12-4	.	.	CASSFSGANVLTF	TGTGCCAGCAGTTTCAGTGGGGCCAACGTCCTGACTTTC
TRBJ1-5	TRBV3-1/TRBV3-2	few	.	CASSLTGYNQPQHF	TGTGCCAGCAGCCTCACAGGGTACAATCAGCCCCAGCATTTT
TRBJ1-2	TRBV7-9	.	.	CASSLGVELGYTF	TGTGCCAGCAGCTTGGGAGTTGAGCTAGGCTACACCTTC
TRBJ2-1	TRBV2	.	.	CASSYGQNEQFF	TGTGCCAGCAGTTACGGACAGAATGAGCAGTTCTTC
TRBJ2-5	TRBV24-1	once	.	CATSDRVMETQYF	TGTGCCACCAGTGATCGGGTTATGGAGACCCAGTACTTC
TRBJ1-2	TRBV7-2	.	.	CASSLRGPTSRGYTF	TGTGCCAGCAGCTTACGTGGCCCGACTTCGAGGGGCTACACCTTC
TRBJ1-5	TRBV19	.	.	CASRTGYSNQPQHF	TGTGCCAGTAGGACAGGCTATAGCAATCAGCCCCAGCATTTT
TRBJ1-2	TRBV5-5	.	.	CASSLAATVYGYTF	TGTGCCAGCAGCTTGGCCGCGACAGTCTATGGCTACACCTTC
TRBJ1-6	TRBV21-1	.	.	CASSKERGRGPDLHF	TGTGCCAGCAGCAAAGAAAGGGGGAGGGGACCTGACCTCCACTTT
TRBJ2-7	TRBV5-4	.	.	CASSSRRQSHEQYF	TGTGCCAGCAGCTCCCGTCGACAGTCCCACGAGCAGTACTTC
TRBJ2-7	TRBV6-5	once	.	CASSPEGGAREQYF	TGTGCCAGCAGCCCAGAAGGCGGGGCCAGGGAGCAGTACTTC
TRBJ2-1	TRBV11-3	.	.	CASSTDRSSYNEQFF	TGTGCCAGCAGCACCGACAGGAGCTCCTACAATGAGCAGTTCTTC
TRBJ1-3	TRBV21-1	once	.	CASSPVARDRGSVSGNTIYF	TGTGCCAGCAGCCCCGTCGCCAGGGACAGAGGAAGTGTTTCTGGAAACACCATATATTTT
TRBJ1-5	TRBV20-1	.	.	CSASYRENQPQHF	TGCAGTGCTAGTTACAGGGAAAATCAGCCCCAGCATTTT
TRBJ1-2	TRBV29-1	.	.	CSVEDPPRAGYTF	TGCAGCGTTGAAGATCCCCCCAGGGCGGGCTACACCTTC
TRBJ2-1	TRBV6-5	.	TRBD1	CASSRTGGLSGEQFF	TGTGCCAGCAGCAGGACAGGGGGTCTGAGTGGTGAGCAGTTCTTC
TRBJ1-2	TRBV5-1	.	.	CASSLKVDIGYTF	TGCGCCAGCAGCTTGAAGGTCGACATCGGCTACACCTTC
TRBJ2-5	TRBV25-1	.	.	CASSALVGQETQYF	TGTGCCAGCAGTGCACTAGTGGGCCAAGAGACCCAGTACTTC
TRBJ1-5	TRBV23-1	.	TRBD1	CASSQDRDGSQPQHF	TGCGCCAGCAGTCAGGACAGGGACGGTAGTCAGCCCCAGCATTTT
TRBJ2-1	TRBV6-5	once	TRBD1	CASRVDRGGNEQFF	TGTGCCAGCAGGGTAGACAGGGGAGGCAATGAGCAGTTCTTC
TRBJ2-1	TRBV2	.	.	CASRWTEVSDEQFF	TGTGCCAGCAGGTGGACAGAGGTCTCGGATGAGCAGTTCTTC
TRBJ2-3	TRBV5-6	.	.	CASSFGTDTQYF	TGTGCCAGCAGCTTCGGCACAGATACGCAGTATTTT
TRBJ2-1	TRBV2	few	.	CASMPGRGSSGEQFF	TGTGCCAGCATGCCGGGCAGGGGAAGTTCGGGTGAGCAGTTCTTC
TRBJ1-3	TRBV18	once	TRBD1	CASSPQGTGDGNTIYF	TGTGCCAGCTCACCACAGGGGACAGGAGATGGAAACACCATATATTTT
TRBJ2-5	TRBV5-1	.	TRBD2	CASWGGETQYF	TGCGCCAGCTGGGGGGGGGAGACCCAGTACTTC
TRBJ2-5	TRBV9	once	.	CASSVTAGSRETQYF	TGTGCCAGCAGCGTAACGGCAGGGTCGCGAGAGACCCAGTACTTC
TRBJ1-5	TRBV9	.	.	CASSVGGVQGQPQHF	TGTGCCAGCAGCGTAGGAGGAGTGCAAGGTCAGCCCCAGCATTTT
TRBJ1-1	TRBV7-9	.	TRBD1	CAGDRELGTEAFF	TGTGCAGGGGACAGGGAGCTGGGAACTGAAGCTTTCTTT
TRBJ1-3	TRBV5-8	.	.	CASSLAGFSGNTIYF	TGTGCCAGCAGCTTGGCTGGCTTCTCTGGAAACACCATATATTTT
TRBJ2-1	TRBV24-1	.	TRBD2	CATSRLAGASEQFF	TGTGCCACCAGCCGACTAGCGGGAGCGAGTGAGCAGTTCTTC
TRBJ2-5	TRBV11-3	.	TRBD1	CASSNRQGVQETQYF	TGTGCCAGCAGCAATAGACAGGGAGTTCAGGAGACCCAGTACTTC
TRBJ2-2	TRBV11-3	.	TRBD2	CASSLDVGLAGDVWTGELFF	TGTGCCAGCAGCTTAGATGTCGGGCTAGCGGGAGACGTCTGGACCGGGGAGCTGTTTTTT
TRBJ2-1	TRBV7-2	.	TRBD2	CASSLDRLAGEQFF	TGTGCCAGCAGCTTAGACAGACTAGCGGGGGAGCAGTTCTTC
TRBJ2-5	TRBV7-2	.	TRBD2	CASSETSGGEETQYF	TGTGCCAGCAGCGAGACTAGCGGGGGGGAAGAGACCCAGTACTTC
TRBJ2-5	TRBV7-6	.	TRBD1	CASSSPMGQGLGETQYF	TGTGCCAGCAGCTCCCCGATGGGACAGGGGTTGGGGGAGACCCAGTACTTC